This entry describes one T cell receptor (beta chain). The data originate from a study of blood T cell repertoires in COVID-19. Repertoires were generated with immunoSEQ multiplex PCR, while TCRdb's copy carries only in-frame clones and drops some. The sample consists of roughly 84,000 clones, roughly 76% of them appearing once. Germline assignment: CDR1 SGHRS and CDR2 YFSETQ. The V end was cut by 4 bases, the J end by 0 bases, with 10 bases between. This CDR3 region has 14 residues. The V and J genes are TRBV5-1 and TRBJ1-1, with D perhaps matching TRBD1 (6 bases). This TCR derives from a woman aged 50 to 60 with acute or convalescent COVID-19. Sequenced input: peripheral blood. Here the CDR3 DNA reads TGCGCCAGCAGCGCCGGGACATTGAACACTGAAGCTTTCTTT. Amino acids: CASSAGTLNTEAFF.